This TCR beta chain originates from a study of blood T cells in healthy people across ages. The donors, healthy Caucasians from Russia, were aged about 6 to 95. The length of the CDR3 is 17 residues. Germline-derived CDR1 and CDR2 are SGDLS and YYNGEE. The V segment lost 4 bases and the J segment 3 bases; nucleotides outside the gene matches: 9. A second about 6 to 12 cycle PCR used barcoded and J-beta primers. With 12 random nucleotides, a template-switch adaptor tagged each individual cDNA molecule. TCRdb re-called the 5' RACE reads through MiXCR, storing one row per CDR3 protein. The data contain about 590,000 distinct CDR3 sequences, about 28% of them singletons. Findings of the study overall: In long-lived donors, naive CD4+ cell counts and diversity exceeded those of aged donors. Observed TCR beta diversity per million T cells went down as age went up. This fall followed a roughly linear course with age.

The table lists this clonotype with many counts. Antigen unknown. This clonotype originated in a woman over 75 in good health. Sequences were obtained from blood. This chain joins TRBV9 and TRBJ2-1; 11 bases are a match to TRBD1. This CDR3 is CASSPPSGTGGYNEQFF. The DNA of the CDR3 is TGTGCCAGCAGCCCCCCGTCCGGGACAGGGGGCTACAATGAGCAGTTCTTC.